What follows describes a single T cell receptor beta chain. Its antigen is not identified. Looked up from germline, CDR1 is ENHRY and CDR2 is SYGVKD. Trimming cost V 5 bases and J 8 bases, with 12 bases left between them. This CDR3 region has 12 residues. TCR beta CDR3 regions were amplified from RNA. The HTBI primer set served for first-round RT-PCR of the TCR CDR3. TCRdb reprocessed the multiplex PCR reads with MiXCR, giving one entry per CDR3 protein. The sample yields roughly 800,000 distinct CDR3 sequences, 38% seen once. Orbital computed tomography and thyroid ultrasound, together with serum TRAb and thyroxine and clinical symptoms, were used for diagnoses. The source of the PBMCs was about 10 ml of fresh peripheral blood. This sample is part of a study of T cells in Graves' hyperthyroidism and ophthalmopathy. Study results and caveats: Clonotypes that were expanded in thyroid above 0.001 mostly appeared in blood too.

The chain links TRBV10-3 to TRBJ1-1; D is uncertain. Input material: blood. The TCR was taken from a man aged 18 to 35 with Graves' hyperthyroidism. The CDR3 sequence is CAISPPGPEAFF. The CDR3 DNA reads TGTGCCATCAGTCCCCCCGGACCCGAAGCTTTCTTT.